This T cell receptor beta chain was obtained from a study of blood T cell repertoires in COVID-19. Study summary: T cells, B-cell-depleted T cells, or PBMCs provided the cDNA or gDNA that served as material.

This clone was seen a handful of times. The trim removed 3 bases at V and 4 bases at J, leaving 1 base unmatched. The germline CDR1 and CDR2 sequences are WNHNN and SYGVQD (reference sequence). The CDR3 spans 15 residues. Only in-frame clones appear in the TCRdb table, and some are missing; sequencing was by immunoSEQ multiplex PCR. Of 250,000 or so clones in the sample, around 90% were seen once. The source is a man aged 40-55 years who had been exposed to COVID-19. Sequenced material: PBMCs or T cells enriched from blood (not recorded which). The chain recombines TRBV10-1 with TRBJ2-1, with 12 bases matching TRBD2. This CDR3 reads CASSEGTSGYNEQFF. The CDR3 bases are TGCGCCAGCAGTGAAGGGACTAGCGGGTACAATGAGCAGTTCTTC.